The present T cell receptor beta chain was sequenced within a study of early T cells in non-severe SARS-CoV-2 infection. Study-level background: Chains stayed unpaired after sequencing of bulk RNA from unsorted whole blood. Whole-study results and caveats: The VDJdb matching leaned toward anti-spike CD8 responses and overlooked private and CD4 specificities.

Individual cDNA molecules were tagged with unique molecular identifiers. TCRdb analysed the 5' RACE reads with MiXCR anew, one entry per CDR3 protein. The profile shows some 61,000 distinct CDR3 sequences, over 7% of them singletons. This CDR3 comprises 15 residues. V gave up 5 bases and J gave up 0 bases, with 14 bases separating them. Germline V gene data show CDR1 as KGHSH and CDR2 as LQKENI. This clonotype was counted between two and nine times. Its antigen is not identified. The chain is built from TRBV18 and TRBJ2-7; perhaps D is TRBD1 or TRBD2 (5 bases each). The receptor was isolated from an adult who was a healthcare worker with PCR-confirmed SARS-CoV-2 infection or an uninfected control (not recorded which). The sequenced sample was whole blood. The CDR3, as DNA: TGTGCCAGCTCATCGGGGACGGGGAGCTCCTACGAGCAGTACTTC. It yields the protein CASSSGTGSSYEQYF.